The T cell receptor beta chain described here comes from a study of T cell responses to AZD1222 COVID-19 vaccine. General study findings and limits: Two AZD1222 doses significantly raised spike-specific TCR breadth and depth over controls. Only a handful of AZD1222 recipients were seropositive at baseline. White British ancestry dominated among donors, who included more females, and clonal diversity was possibly underestimated.

This clone was recorded once. Its antigen is still unknown. Trimming left V 5 bases short and J 6 bases short, with 11 bases between. Looked up from germline, CDR1 is SGHVS and CDR2 is FQNEAQ. The CDR3 totals 12 residues. Data came from immunoSEQ multiplex PCR; TCRdb stores just in-frame clones and leaves some out. The sample includes 130,000 or so clones, roughly 86% of them seen just once. The source is an adult in good health. The gene calls are TRBV7-8 and TRBJ2-7; D gene uncertain. Sequencing used peripheral blood, obtained on day 0 of AZD1222 vaccination. In nucleotides, the CDR3 is TGTGCCAGCAGCCTATTTGAAGTCGAGCAGTACTTC. This codes for CASSLFEVEQYF.